The T cell receptor beta chain described here comes from a study of CD8 T cells in Susac syndrome. Findings and limits, study-wide: Repertoires of Susac syndrome CD4+ T cells lacked clonal expansion.

With random hexamers, 0.5 to 1 ug RNA was reverse transcribed. Amplification of TCR beta CDR3 across 54 Vbeta and 13 Jbeta was performed with immunoSEQ multiplex PCR. From the immunoSEQ multiplex PCR reads, TCRdb called clonotypes with MiXCR, one entry per CDR3 protein. The table shows 150,000 to 200,000 distinct CDR3 sequences, with 90% to 95% occurring only once. In regard to this clonotype: The target antigen is unknown.

This TCR derives from a human donor with Susac syndrome. The sequenced material came from CD4+ T cells from PBMCs.

For the CDR3, the DNA is TGTGCCAGCAGCCCCTACTCGACTAGCTTAGGCGAGCAGTTCTTC. This sequence encodes CASSPYSTSLGEQFF. This sequence joins TRBV7-3 and TRBJ2-1; 7 bases fit TRBD2. V shed 5 bases and J 10 bases; nucleotides not matched to a gene: 14. Germline V gene sequence: CDR1 SGHTA, CDR2 FQGTGA. The CDR3 contains 15 residues.